This T cell receptor (beta chain) was identified in a study of graft-versus-host responses after intestinal transplantation. As for the study in general: Transplants were multivisceral, liver-intestinal, or isolated intestinal. Findings of the study overall: With peak circulating GvH clone levels came an association with early post-transplant HvG declines. Detected in recipient marrow were GvH clones, some of which were first observed in ileum or blood. Allografts of patients with graft-donor T cell macrochimerism showed high graft-versus-host to host-versus-graft clone ratios.

The assay was immunoSEQ multiplex PCR, and TCRdb's table has in-frame clones only and misses some. Counted here are some 31,000 clones, approximately 90% occurring once; the ten biggest clones make up roughly 12%. J was trimmed by 9 bases and V by 1 base; bases with no gene match: 5. The CDR3 totals 14 residues. The V gene's germline CDR1 is SGHNT and CDR2 YENEEA. As regards this clone: Its antigen is not known.

The chain links TRBV11-3 to TRBJ2-1; 8 bases are shared with TRBD1. This sequence was found in a human patient who received an intestinal transplant, so some T cells may come from the graft donor. The material sequenced was PBMCs, taken around 62 weeks after intestinal transplantation. CDR3 DNA sequence: TGTGCCAGCAGCTTAGGGACAGGGTACCCTGAGCAGTTCTTC. Its translation is CASSLGTGYPEQFF.